This T cell receptor beta chain was retrieved from a study of blood T cells in healthy people across ages. The V and J ends lost 0 bases and 7 bases respectively, with 6 bases between them. The CDR3 has 12 amino acids. CDR1 is SGHAT, CDR2 FQNNGV, per germline. Study-level findings and limits: Long-lived donors carried more naive CD4+ cells and greater diversity than aged donors.

Then a second PCR, running roughly 7 to 11 cycles, was carried out with a sample-barcoded 5' primer and a J-beta primer mix. One entry per CDR3 protein results from TCRdb running MiXCR on the 5' RACE reads. The table lists hundreds of thousands of distinct CDR3 sequences, under 65% of them singletons. This clonotype was counted a few times. Its specificity is unknown. The gene calls are TRBV11-2 and TRBJ1-2; D uncertain. Sequences were obtained from blood. The clonotype was recovered from a woman older than 75 in good health. For the CDR3, the DNA is TGTGCCAGCAGCTTAGATTCGGGTGGCTACACCTTC. Translating it yields CASSLDSGGYTF.